Each of the 8 T cell receptor beta chains below was sequenced from the same sample in a study of T cell responses to AZD1222 COVID-19 vaccine. The data were produced by immunoSEQ multiplex PCR, yet TCRdb's version contains in-frame clones alone and is incomplete. Here the sample spans about 150,000 clones, 90% to 95% being singletons. The input for sequencing was peripheral blood, taken on day 0 of AZD1222 vaccination. The receptors here all came from an adult in good health.

The genes are TRBV10-3 and TRBJ1-1, with 7 bases lining up with TRBD1. The germline V gene has CDR1 ENHRY and CDR2 SYGVKD. V trimming: 10 bases; J trimming: 3 bases; junction bases outside the gene matches: 5. The CDR3 is 12 residues long. CDR3 in DNA: TGTGCCACTGGAACAGGGGACACTGAAGCTTTCTTT. It encodes CATGTGDTEAFF.

The V and J genes are TRBV3-1 (or the pseudogene TRBV3-2) and TRBJ1-4; D not certain. The germline gives CDR1 LGHDT, CDR2 YNNKEL (reference sequence). The CDR3 loop spans 17 amino acids. V shed 1 base and J shed 8 bases, with 20 bases lying between them. CDR3 sequence: CASSQGYLGEAREKLFF. The DNA of the CDR3 is TGTGCCAGCAGCCAAGGTTATCTTGGGGAGGCTCGAGAAAAACTGTTTTTT.

The genes are TRBV7-9 and TRBJ2-5, with 7 bases lining up with TRBD1. This CDR3 has 14 residues. Looked up from germline, CDR1 is SEHNR and CDR2 is FQNEAQ (reference sequence). V was clipped by 2 bases and J by 5 bases; unmatched bases: 5. This CDR3 is CASSLFEGGETQYF. The CDR3 DNA reads as TGTGCCAGCAGCTTATTCGAAGGGGGCGAGACCCAGTACTTC.

This chain connects TRBV4-2 to TRBJ2-7, with a weak D call TRBD2 (6 bases). The CDR3 totals 15 residues. The germline gives CDR1 LGHNA, CDR2 YNFKEQ. The V gene lost 1 base and the J gene lost 1 base, with 11 bases spanning the gap. Here the CDR3 DNA reads TGTGCCAGCAGCCAAGGGCGGGAACCTTCCTACGAGCAGTACTTC. Its translation: CASSQGREPSYEQYF.

The DNA of the CDR3 is TGTGCCTGGGGGCATGACTCTGGAAACACCATATATTTT. Amino acids: CAWGHDSGNTIYF. The chain uses TRBV30 and TRBJ1-3; no reliable D call. V lost 5 bases and J lost 0, with 8 bases in between. The CDR3 is 13 amino acids. Germline CDR1 and CDR2: GTSNPN and SVGIG (reference sequence).

This chain uses TRBV6-5 with TRBJ2-5; the D gene could be TRBD1 or TRBD2 (6 bases each). Trimming took off 5 bases at V and 4 bases at J, with 11 bases between the two ends. The CDR3 spans 13 residues. Germline loops: CDR1 MNHEY, CDR2 SVGAGI. CDR3 in amino acids: CASSTRGRETQYF. The CDR3 DNA sequence: TGTGCCAGCAGTACCCGGGGGCGAGAGACCCAGTACTTC.

CDR3 in amino acids: CASSFIAGVGTGELFF. CDR3 in DNA: TGTGCCAGCAGCTTTATAGCGGGAGTTGGGACCGGGGAGCTGTTTTTT. V gene TRBV13 combines with J gene TRBJ2-2; 9 nucleotides line up with TRBD2. Unmatched junction bases numbered 7, after V lost 3 bases and J lost 5 bases. CDR3 length equals 16 residues. Germline values: CDR1 PRHDT, CDR2 FYEKMQ (reference sequence).

This chain connects TRBV4-1 to TRBJ1-1, with D unclear. Germline V gene lookup returns CDR1 MGHRA and CDR2 YSYEKL. The CDR3 length is 14 residues. V gave up 2 bases and J gave up 0 bases, with 7 bases separating them. For the CDR3, the DNA is TGCGCCAGCAGCCAACAGGTCATGAACACTGAAGCTTTCTTT. Encoded protein: CASSQQVMNTEAFF.